This T cell receptor (beta chain) was recovered during a study of T cell responses to AZD1222 COVID-19 vaccine. Study results and limitations: Two AZD1222 administrations were followed by greater Spike-specific TCR breadth and depth.

This table comes from immunoSEQ multiplex PCR, and its TCRdb copy is limited to in-frame clones, with some not included. The sample comprises some 30,000 clones, 80% to 90% of which are singletons, and approximately 11% rests with the top ten. Concerning this clone itself: Its antigen is undetermined.

Second-dose intervals near 4 or 12 weeks were combined. The CDR3 has 11 amino acids. V lost 0 bases and J lost 7; bases outside the gene matches: 0. Per germline, CDR1 GTSNPN and CDR2 SVGIG (reference sequence). V usage is TRBV30 and J usage is TRBJ2-7; 7 nucleotides agree with TRBD2. The sequence was obtained from an adult who received the AZD1222 COVID-19 vaccine. The sample here was peripheral blood, taken 28 days after the second AZD1222 dose. CDR3 in amino acids: CAWSVGGEQYF. The DNA for the CDR3 is TGTGCCTGGAGTGTCGGGGGGGAGCAGTACTTC.